Shown below are 32 T cell receptor beta chains from a single sample sequenced in a study of T cells in Graves' hyperthyroidism and ophthalmopathy. Amplified TCR beta CDR3 regions came from RNA transcripts. The study used the HTBI primer set for a first-round RT-PCR of the TCR CDR3. TCRdb called the multiplex PCR reads again in MiXCR, with one record for every CDR3 protein. The table has about 250,000 distinct CDR3 sequences, about 20% seen once; the top ten hold around 62%. The sample was blood. Source of these receptors: a man younger than 45 with Graves' ophthalmopathy.

The V gene is TRBV19, the J gene TRBJ1-1, with D possibly being TRBD1 (5 bases). The germline V gene encodes CDR1 LNHDA and CDR2 SQIVND (reference sequence). The CDR3 sequence is 10 residues long. The V end was cut by 8 bases, the J end by 6 bases, with 7 bases between. The DNA for the CDR3 is TGTGCCAGTCCGGGGCCTGAAGCTTTCTTT. It specifies CASPGPEAFF.

This chain joins TRBV12-3 or TRBV12-4 and TRBJ2-2; TRBD2 is a possible D gene (5 bases). The V and J ends lost 10 bases and 8 bases respectively, with 14 bases between them. The CDR3 runs 12 residues. In DNA, the CDR3 is TGTGCCACTAGCCGGAGGAGGGGGGAGCTGTTTTTT. The encoded protein is CATSRRRGELFF.

The table lists this clonotype with many counts. The chain links TRBV7-2 to TRBJ2-7; a possible D gene is TRBD2 (5 bases). CDR3 length: 19 residues. Germline CDR1 reads SGHTA; CDR2 reads FQGNSA. Deletions cut 5 bases from V and 2 bases from J, with 28 bases between. CDR3 coding DNA: TGTGCCAGCAGCCCCACGCGCCCCAAAACTAGAGGAATGGCCTACGAGCAGTACTTC. Its translation: CASSPTRPKTRGMAYEQYF.

This clonotype was seen at least ten times. The chain carries TRBV20-1 and TRBJ1-6; TRBD1 matches at 7 bases. There are 13 residues in the CDR3. V was pared by 1 base and J by 10 bases, with 4 bases of the junction left unmatched. Per the germline V gene, CDR1 is DFQATT and CDR2 is SNEGSKA (reference sequence). In DNA form, the CDR3 reads TGCAGTGCTAGAGTCACAGGGGACTCACCCCTCCACTTT. Protein product: CSARVTGDSPLHF.

This clonotype was counted only a few times. This chain joins TRBV4-2 and TRBJ2-1; 12 bases align to TRBD2. J lost 5 bases, V lost 0 bases, and 5 bases had no gene match. From germline, CDR1 is LGHNA and CDR2 YNFKEQ. CDR3 length: 17 residues. The CDR3 is CASSQDLLAGGHNEQFF. CDR3 bases: TGTGCCAGCAGCCAAGATTTACTAGCGGGAGGCCACAATGAGCAGTTCTTC.

V and J are TRBV5-1 and TRBJ1-1; no clear D. Per germline, CDR1 SGHRS and CDR2 YFSETQ. CDR3 length: 12 amino acids. V was pared by 5 bases and J by 7 bases, with 12 bases between. DNA for the CDR3: TGCGCCAGCAGAAACCAAGAGGGTGAAGCTTTCTTT. It translates to CASRNQEGEAFF.

This clonotype has a handful of counts. This chain connects TRBV6-1 to TRBJ2-5, with 8 bases fitting TRBD1. The CDR3 is made up of 15 amino acids. V dropped 5 bases and J dropped 5; count of bases not matched to a gene: 10. Germline CDR1 MNHNS, CDR2 SASEGT. The chain's CDR3 is CASSRTGLSEETQYF. The CDR3 bases are TGTGCCAGCAGTAGGACAGGGCTGTCGGAGGAGACCCAGTACTTC.

Of note for this clonotype: A read error may be the cause here, since a much bigger clone is one base away. This chain links TRBV3-1 with TRBJ1-4; 7 positions agree with TRBD1. Germline assignment: CDR1 LGHDT and CDR2 YNNKEL (reference sequence). CDR3 size: 14 residues. The CDR3 here is CASSHRQGPERLFF. In DNA, the CDR3 is TGTGCCAGCAGCCACCGACAGGGCCCTGAAAGACTGTTTTTT.

This clonotype was seen at least ten times. The V and J genes are TRBV28 and TRBJ2-2; 8 nucleotides agree with TRBD1. In germline, CDR1 is MDHEN, CDR2 SYDVKM. Losses at the gene ends were 1 base for V and 1 base for J; bases not matched to a gene: 2. The CDR3 contains 16 residues. CDR3 protein: CASSLLGTGNTGELFF. Written as DNA, the CDR3 is TGTGCCAGCAGTTTATTGGGGACAGGGAACACCGGGGAGCTGTTTTTT.

This clonotype was seen more than once but under ten times. The chain has TRBV4-2 and TRBJ2-1, with unresolved D. CDR1 LGHNA and CDR2 YNFKEQ come from the germline V gene. The V end lost 4 bases, the J end lost 6 bases, and 13 bases lay between the germline ends. CDR3 size: 14 residues. The CDR3 DNA is TGTGCCAGCAGCCCCGCTTTATCGGGCAATGAGCAGTTCTTC. As protein: CASSPALSGNEQFF.

This clonotype was seen a few times. J is TRBJ2-2 and V is TRBV20-1, with D hard to call. The germline gives CDR1 DFQATT, CDR2 SNEGSKA (reference sequence). V lost 1 base and J lost 8, with 8 bases in between. The CDR3 is made up of 12 amino acids. In nucleotides, the CDR3 is TGCAGTGCTAGAGCACCGCCGGGGGAGCTGTTTTTT. Residues: CSARAPPGELFF.

This clonotype was counted at least ten times. This chain joins TRBV3-1 and TRBJ1-5; D gene uncertain. The germline CDR1 and CDR2 sequences are LGHDT and YNNKEL (reference sequence). The CDR3 length is 14 residues. V dropped 2 bases and J dropped 0 bases, with 5 bases sitting between them. The CDR3 spells CASSQSDSNQPQHF. CDR3 DNA: TGTGCCAGCAGCCAAAGTGATAGCAATCAGCCCCAGCATTTT.

This clonotype was picked up a small number of times. The chain combines TRBV19 with TRBJ1-3; a possible D gene is TRBD1 (6 bases). Germline CDR1 is LNHDA and CDR2 is SQIVND (reference sequence). Trimming shortened V by 5 bases and J by 0 bases, and 11 bases separated the two germline ends. The CDR3 covers 15 residues. The CDR3 DNA sequence: TGTGCCAGTAGTCCGACGGACAGCTCTGGAAACACCATATATTTT. Translated: CASSPTDSSGNTIYF.

This clonotype was detected once. The chain has TRBV20-1 and TRBJ2-1; D possibly uses TRBD1 or TRBD2 (7 bases each). V was shortened by 4 bases and J by 7 bases, with 35 bases between the two germline ends. The CDR3 is 20 residues long. CDR1 and CDR2 from the germline V gene are DFQATT and SNEGSKA (reference sequence). The CDR3 spells CSAIHLRTGATGGLGNEQFF. The DNA for the CDR3 is TGCAGTGCTATCCACCTGCGGACAGGCGCTACGGGAGGCCTGGGAAATGAGCAGTTCTTC.

V is TRBV9 and J is TRBJ2-1, with D possibly matching TRBD2 (6 bases). The CDR3 is 15 amino acids. Germline V CDR1 and CDR2: SGDLS, YYNGEE. With 0 bases removed from V and 1 base from J, the gap between germline ends came to 8 bases. CDR3 coding DNA: TGTGCCAGCAGCGTAGGAAGCGGGTCCTACAATGAGCAGTTCTTC. The encoded protein is CASSVGSGSYNEQFF.

This clonotype was counted many times. The chain combines TRBV11-3 with TRBJ2-2; perhaps TRBD2 as D (5 bases). The germline CDR1 and CDR2 sequences are SGHNT and YENEEA. This CDR3 has 15 residues. The V end was cut by 2 bases, the J end by 6 bases, with 13 bases between. For the CDR3, the DNA is TGTGCCAGCAGCTTAATGCTAGCCTTGGCCGGGGAGCTGTTTTTT. This encodes CASSLMLALAGELFF.

This clonotype was seen ten or more times. CDR3 DNA sequence: TGCGCCAGCAGCTTGGGTTTTGGCTCAGCCCTCTATGGCTACACCTTC. Amino acids: CASSLGFGSALYGYTF. The chain links TRBV5-1 to TRBJ1-2; D not certain. The CDR3 is made up of 16 amino acids. V was pared by 0 bases and J by 4 bases, with 16 bases between. Per germline, CDR1 SGHRS and CDR2 YFSETQ.

This clonotype was picked up a small number of times. This chain connects TRBV10-3 to TRBJ1-2; 8 nucleotides line up with TRBD1. Germline V gene lookup returns CDR1 ENHRY and CDR2 SYGVKD. The CDR3 runs to 14 residues. Trimming took 0 bases from V and 7 from J; bases not matched to a gene: 4. The CDR3 bases are TGTGCCATCAGTGAGTCAAGGACAGGGTTTGGCTACACCTTC. It yields the protein CAISESRTGFGYTF.

This clonotype has ten or more counts. The V call is TRBV11-3, the J call TRBJ2-7, with TRBD1 identical over 8 bases. There are 15 residues in the CDR3. Germline V gene sequence: CDR1 SGHNT, CDR2 YENEEA. The V gene end was trimmed by 4 bases and the J gene end by 0 bases; junction bases not matched to a gene: 5. The CDR3 bases are TGTGCCAGCAGCTCACGACAGGGGTCCTCCTACGAGCAGTACTTC. This encodes CASSSRQGSSYEQYF.

The table lists this clonotype with many counts. This sequence joins TRBV11-2 and TRBJ2-1; 8 bases are a match to TRBD1. V trimming: 5 bases; J trimming: 4 bases; junction bases outside the gene matches: 7. CDR3 length: 15 residues. Germline V gene data show CDR1 as SGHAT and CDR2 as FQNNGV. The CDR3: CASSPGGLGYNEQFF. Written as DNA, the CDR3 is TGTGCCAGCAGCCCAGGGGGCCTAGGGTACAATGAGCAGTTCTTC.

The chain combines TRBV28 with TRBJ2-7; the D gene is possibly TRBD2 (5 bases). CDR1 is MDHEN, CDR2 SYDVKM, per germline. CDR3 length: 12 amino acids. V lost 7 bases and J 2 bases, leaving 9 bases between the germline ends. CDR3 coding DNA: TGTGCCAGCAACCGGGAAACCTACGAGCAGTACTTC. It is translated as CASNRETYEQYF.

This clonotype was observed many times. The chain is built from TRBV12-3 or TRBV12-4 and TRBJ2-5, with 9 bases matching TRBD2. This CDR3 has 15 residues. Trimming at V came to 6 bases and at J to 1 base, leaving 6 bases not matched to a gene. CDR3 in amino acids: CASRPVTSGQETQYF. In nucleotides, the CDR3 is TGTGCCAGCAGGCCCGTGACTAGCGGCCAAGAGACCCAGTACTTC.

The chain has TRBV24-1 and TRBJ1-5, with TRBD1 matching 10 bases. The CDR3 is 14 residues long. The J segment lost 7 bases and the V segment lost 4 bases, leaving 3 bases of the junction unmatched. Germline lookup yields CDR1 KGHDR and CDR2 SFDVKD. CDR3: CATSEGQGGQPQHF. CDR3 nucleotides: TGTGCCACCAGTGAAGGACAGGGGGGCCAGCCCCAGCATTTT.

This clonotype was seen ten or more times. The rearrangement joins TRBV12-3 or TRBV12-4 to TRBJ2-1, with 14 bases fitting TRBD2. Unmatched junction bases numbered 3, after V lost 6 bases and J lost 5 bases. This CDR3 is 15 amino acids long. CDR3 sequence: CASSPGLAGDNEQFF. For the CDR3, the DNA is TGTGCCAGCAGCCCGGGACTAGCGGGAGACAATGAGCAGTTCTTC.

This clonotype turned up a few times. The chain combines TRBV6-5 with TRBJ1-3, with D tentatively TRBD1 (6 bases). CDR3 length: 17 amino acids. The V and J ends lost 0 bases and 0 bases respectively, with 12 bases between them. Germline-derived CDR1 and CDR2 are MNHEY and SVGAGI. The CDR3 DNA follows: TGTGCCAGCAGTTACTCGAGTAGGGGGGTCTCTGGAAACACCATATATTTT. It encodes CASSYSSRGVSGNTIYF.

The chain recombines TRBV3-1 with TRBJ1-1; D gene ambiguous. Germline CDR1 reads LGHDT; CDR2 reads YNNKEL (reference sequence). Between the trimmed V and J ends, which lost 1 base and 5 bases, there was a span of 11 bases. The CDR3 is 14 amino acids. In nucleotides, the CDR3 is TGTGCCAGCAGCCAAGTCGGGAGTGGGACTGAAGCTTTCTTT. The encoded protein is CASSQVGSGTEAFF.

Ten or more counts support this clonotype. The rearrangement uses TRBV20-1 and TRBJ2-7; D remains unclear. Germline loops: CDR1 DFQATT, CDR2 SNEGSKA (reference sequence). CDR3 size: 11 residues. V was shortened by 5 bases and J by 8 bases, with 13 bases between the two germline ends. CDR3 region: CSAAPGVQQYF. The DNA for the CDR3 is TGCAGTGCTGCCCCAGGTGTTCAGCAGTACTTC.

There are a few counts of this clonotype. This chain joins TRBV20-1 and TRBJ1-5; perhaps TRBD1 as D (6 bases). The CDR3 length is 14 residues. CDR1 DFQATT and CDR2 SNEGSKA come from the germline V gene (reference sequence). The V end was cut by 3 bases, the J end by 6 bases, with 15 bases between. CDR3 protein: CSASNRAGGQPQHF. As DNA, the CDR3 is TGCAGTGCTAGTAACAGGGCGGGAGGTCAGCCCCAGCATTTT.

This clonotype was detected only a few times. The chain is built from TRBV28 and TRBJ1-2, with D uncertain. Trimming took 7 bases from V and 8 from J, leaving 11 bases between them. This CDR3 has 11 residues. In germline, CDR1 is MDHEN, CDR2 SYDVKM. The CDR3 sequence: CASNWIYGYTF. The CDR3 DNA reads TGTGCCAGCAACTGGATTTACGGCTACACCTTC.

This clonotype was seen more than once but under ten times. The chain links TRBV11-2 to TRBJ2-3; the D gene is possibly TRBD2 (5 bases). CDR1 is SGHAT and CDR2 is FQNNGV in the germline V gene. Trimming removed 7 bases from V and 4 bases from J, with 18 bases in between. The CDR3 has 15 amino acids. CDR3 amino acids: CASTPKWLAADTQYF. CDR3 DNA: TGTGCCAGCACCCCGAAGTGGCTAGCAGCAGATACGCAGTATTTT.

The sample holds a few counts of this clonotype. The J gene is TRBJ2-1, the V gene TRBV12-3 or TRBV12-4; 7 bases line up with TRBD1. The ends lost 7 bases at V and 0 bases at J; junction bases unmatched: 3. This CDR3 has 14 residues. Here the CDR3 reads CASIRDSSYNEQFF. Written as DNA, the CDR3 is TGTGCCAGCATTAGGGACAGCTCCTACAATGAGCAGTTCTTC.

Many counts were recorded for this clonotype. J is TRBJ2-2 and V is TRBV30; D remains ambiguous. Germline V gene data show CDR1 as GTSNPN and CDR2 as SVGIG (reference sequence). V lost 4 bases and J lost 1, with 4 bases in between. The CDR3 is 12 residues long. CDR3 coding DNA: TGTGCCTGGACACAGAACACCGGGGAGCTGTTTTTT. Protein: CAWTQNTGELFF. The full variable domain, with the rest looked up from reference TRBV30 and TRBJ2-2, is SQTIHQWPATLVQPVGSPLSLECTVEGTSNPNLYWYRQAAGRGLQLLFYSVGIGQISSEVPQNLSASRPQDRQFILSSKKLLLSDSGFYLCAWTQNTGELFFGEGSRLTVL.